The source of this T cell receptor (beta chain) is a study of beta chain features in type 1 diabetes (dated by TCRdb to the late 2010s). Background for the entire study: Patients and healthy donors did not differ in mean age, gender distribution, total cell number or subset yield. Naive and central memory subsets were obtained from all 28 donors, but regulatory and stem cell-like memory subsets were isolated from only 8 patients and roughly 8 healthy donors. Across all samples, fewer than 130 million sorted cells were examined, and cell number per subset correlated strongly with RNA yield. In the study, TCRB repertoires of sorted circulating CD4+ T cell subsets from recently diagnosed type 1 diabetes patients were compared with those of matched healthy donors.

Each donor gave one peripheral blood draw, roughly 110 mL on average, collected into heparinised tubes. A BD FACSAria II and a panel including CD45RO, CCR7, CD25, CD127, CD95 and CD27 were used to sort naive, central memory, regulatory and stem cell-like memory CD4+ T cells. All sorted populations exceeded 95% purity. Right away, PBMCs were isolated by Lymphoprep density gradient centrifugation and were stained directly, with no culture step. So that batch effects would be minimized, each experiment stained and sorted samples in pairs, pairing one healthy donor with one patient. The High Capacity cDNA Reverse Transcription Kit was used to reverse transcribe all of the isolated RNA, meaning that expressed TCRB transcripts were what got sequenced. Naive, central memory and regulatory T cell samples underwent deep immunoSEQ sequencing, averaging roughly 3.4 million total reads per sample. Sorted cells were lysed in RLT buffer, and RNA was extracted using DNase-treated RNeasy Micro or Mini kits according to cell number. Each cell subset was processed on its own to prevent cross-contamination, while patient and healthy donor samples were processed together. The immunoSEQ multiplex PCR was used to amplify TCRB sequences from cDNA, generating 87-bp fragments that spanned the CDR3 region. Sequencing of the amplicons was performed on the Illumina HiSeq platform. Regarding the original processing steps: Synthetic template baselines were used to correct PCR bias computationally, reads within Hamming distance 2 were collapsed, and singletons that could not be merged were discarded. Reads were aligned against IMGT so that V, D and J genes, CDR3 length and insertions or deletions at six rearrangement sites could be assigned. Clonotype counts were normalized to sorted cell number within each subset before computing true diversity and Gini coefficients with the tcR R package. The overlap coefficient, calculated on TCRB nucleotide sequences, was used to quantify repertoire sharing. Here the immuneACCESS table is served through TCRdb, limited to in-frame sequences with V and J called. Missing clones are a known gap in these copies; in checked studies unresolved V genes cover under half, and the rest lacks a known reason. D and trimming were read from the DNA, whereas the V and J calls and clone size are those reported in that table. This sample gives 330,000 or so clones in total; around 15% of them show up just once. Of the sample, 6.7% falls within the top ten clones.

This clone was seen only a few times. Its target antigen remains unknown. No quality values exist for individual bases; no much larger clone is one base distant. Reading from cysteine to phenylalanine, the CDR3 counts 14 amino acids. This entry keeps only the CDR3 DNA: 42 bases, framed from base 1. Based on the germline V gene, the CDR1 and CDR2 sequences are ENHRY and SYGVKD. V has 3 bases trimmed and J has 9 bases trimmed; junction bases matching no gene number 5. Study-wide findings and limitations: Naive, central memory and regulatory TCRB repertoires appeared more similar among patients than among healthy donors. Sequencing cDNA rather than genomic DNA could over-represent highly expressing activated cells, although activation and CD3 levels did not differ between groups. Type 1 diabetes patients showed a moderate but significant shortening of TCRB CDR3 length in all four CD4+ subsets. Only small numbers of individuals were included in the HLA sub-analyses, which left unresolved whether HLA type had any influence on TCRB rearrangement. Fewer insertions and more nucleotide deletions at VDJ recombination sites were observed in patients with type 1 diabetes, implying thymic rearrangement abnormalities. PCR might favor shorter templates, but patient and control samples were amplified and corrected together, so any skew would affect both groups equally.

The sequence was obtained from a man aged 30-40 years in good health. The V and J segments used are TRBV10-3 and TRBJ2-1, with 10 bases matching TRBD2. Material: central memory CD4+ T cells from blood. Read as DNA, the sequence is TGTGCCATCAGTGACCTAGCGGGAGAGGTTGAGCAGTTCTTC. It codes for CAISDLAGEVEQFF.